This T cell receptor (beta chain) was identified during a study of OX40 agonist ivuxolimab in advanced cancers. Study details: The patients received ivuxolimab by intravenous route every 2 weeks at 0.01 to 10 mg/kg.

V was shortened by 0 bases and J by 7 bases, with 16 bases between the two germline ends. CDR1 is SGDLS, CDR2 YYNGEE, per germline. CDR3 size: 16 residues. Repertoires were generated with immunoSEQ multiplex PCR, while TCRdb's copy carries only in-frame clones and drops some. The sample carries around 90,000 clones, roughly 90% recorded once. Study conclusions and caveats: At doses 0.1 to 3.0 mg/kg, CD4+ and CD8+ clones expanded.

Worth noting for this clone: The antigen remains undetermined.

The chain joins TRBV9 to TRBJ2-2; tentative D call: TRBD2 (5 bases). Here the sequenced sample was CD4+ or CD8+ T cells sorted from blood, taken in a trial of the OX40 agonist ivuxolimab. The TCR was taken from an adult with an advanced solid tumor such as melanoma, head and neck, liver or kidney cancer. The CDR3 loop reads CASSVGVLVSSGELFF. The CDR3 bases are TGTGCCAGCAGCGTAGGAGTACTAGTTTCGAGCGGGGAGCTGTTTTTT. The full variable domain, rest sourced from reference TRBV9 and TRBJ2-2, is DSGVTQTPKHLITATGQRVTLRCSPRSGDLSVYWYQQSLDQGLQFLIQYYNGEERAKGNILERFSAQQFPDLHSELNLSSLELGDSALYFCASSVGVLVSSGELFFGEGSRLTVL.